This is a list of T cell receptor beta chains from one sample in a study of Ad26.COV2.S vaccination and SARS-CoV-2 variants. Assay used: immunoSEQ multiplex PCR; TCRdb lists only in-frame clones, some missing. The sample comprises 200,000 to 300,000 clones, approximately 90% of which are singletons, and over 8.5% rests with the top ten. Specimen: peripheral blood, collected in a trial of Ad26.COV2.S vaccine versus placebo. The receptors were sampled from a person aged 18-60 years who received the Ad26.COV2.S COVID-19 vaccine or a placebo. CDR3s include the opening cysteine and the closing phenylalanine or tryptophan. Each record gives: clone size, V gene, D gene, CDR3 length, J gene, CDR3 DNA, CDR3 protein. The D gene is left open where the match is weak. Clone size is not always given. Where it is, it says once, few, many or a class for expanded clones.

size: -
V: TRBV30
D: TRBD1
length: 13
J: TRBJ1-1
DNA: TGTGCCTGGACCTACAGGGGGAACACTGAAGCTTTCTTT
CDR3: CAWTYRGNTEAFF

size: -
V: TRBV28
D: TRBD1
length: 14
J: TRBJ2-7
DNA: TGTGCCAGCATTTCCGGGACAGGGCCCTACGAGCAGTACTTC
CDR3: CASISGTGPYEQYF

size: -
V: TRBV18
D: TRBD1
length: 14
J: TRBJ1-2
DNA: TGTGCCAGCTCACCTGGACAGGGGGCAAGCGGCTACACCTTC
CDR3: CASSPGQGASGYTF

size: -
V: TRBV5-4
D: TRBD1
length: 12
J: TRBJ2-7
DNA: TGTGCCAGCAGCTTGAGGGACAGCGAGCAGTACTTC
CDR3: CASSLRDSEQYF

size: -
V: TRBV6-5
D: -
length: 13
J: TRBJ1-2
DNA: TGTGCCAGCAGTCACACACCCGCCGGAGGCTACACCTTC
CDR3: CASSHTPAGGYTF

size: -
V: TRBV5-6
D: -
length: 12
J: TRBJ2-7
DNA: TGTGCCAGCAGCTTGGGAGGGCTCGAGCAGTACTTC
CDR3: CASSLGGLEQYF

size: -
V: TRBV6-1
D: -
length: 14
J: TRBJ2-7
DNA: TGTGCCAGCAGTCTAGACCCGAGGTCGGGCGAGCAGTACTTC
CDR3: CASSLDPRSGEQYF

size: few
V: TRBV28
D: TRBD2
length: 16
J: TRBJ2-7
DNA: TGTGCCAGCAGTCCCCCTAGCGGGAGGAGCTCCTACGAGCAGTACTTC
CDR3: CASSPPSGRSSYEQYF

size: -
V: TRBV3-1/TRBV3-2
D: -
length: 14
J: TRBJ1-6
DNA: TGTGCCAGCAGCCAAGCAGCGAATAATTCACCCCTCCACTTT
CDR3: CASSQAANNSPLHF

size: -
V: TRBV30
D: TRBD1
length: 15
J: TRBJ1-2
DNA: TGTGCCTGGAGTGTACATACGAGGGGGCTCGGTGGCTACACCTTC
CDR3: CAWSVHTRGLGGYTF

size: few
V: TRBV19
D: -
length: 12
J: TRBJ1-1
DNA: TGTGCCAGTAGTTGGTGGAACACTGAAGCTTTCTTT
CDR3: CASSWWNTEAFF

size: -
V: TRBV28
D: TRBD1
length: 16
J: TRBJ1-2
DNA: TGTGCCAGCAGCTCACCGGGACAGGGAATTAACTATGGCTACACCTTC
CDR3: CASSSPGQGINYGYTF

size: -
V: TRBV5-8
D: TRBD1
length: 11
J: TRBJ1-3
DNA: TGTGCCAGCGGCCGACAGGGCTCCCCGGATTTT
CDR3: CASGRQGSPDF

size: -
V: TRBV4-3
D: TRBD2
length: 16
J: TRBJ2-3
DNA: TGCGCCAGCAGCCAGCGCACTAGCGGCGGCACAGATACGCAGTATTTT
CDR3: CASSQRTSGGTDTQYF

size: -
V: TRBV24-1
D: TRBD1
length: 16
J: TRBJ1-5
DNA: TGTGCCACCAGTGAAGGCGGGACAGGGAGGGGACAGCCCCAGCATTTT
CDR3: CATSEGGTGRGQPQHF

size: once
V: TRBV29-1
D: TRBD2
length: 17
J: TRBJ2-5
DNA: TGCAGCGTTGAAGGCCTTAGCGGGAGGGATTTCGTTGGGACCCAGTACTTC
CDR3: CSVEGLSGRDFVGTQYF

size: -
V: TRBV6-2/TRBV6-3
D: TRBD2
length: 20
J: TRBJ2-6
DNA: TGTGCCAGCAGTGCCCCGACTAGCGCACGGGAGAGGGGAGGGGCCAACGTCCTGACTTTC
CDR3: CASSAPTSARERGGANVLTF

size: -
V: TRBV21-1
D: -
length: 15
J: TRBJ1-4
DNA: TGTGCCAGCACACCCCAAATCCAGCCTAATGAAAAACTGTTTTTT
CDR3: CASTPQIQPNEKLFF

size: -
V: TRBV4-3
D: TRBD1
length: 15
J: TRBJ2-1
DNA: TGCGCCAGCAGCCTTGGGACAGCAAGCGACATTGAGCAGTTCTTC
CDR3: CASSLGTASDIEQFF

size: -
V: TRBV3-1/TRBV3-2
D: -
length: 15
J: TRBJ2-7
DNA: TGTGCCAGCAGCCAAGATATATCCGGGGCCTACGAGCAGTACTTC
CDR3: CASSQDISGAYEQYF

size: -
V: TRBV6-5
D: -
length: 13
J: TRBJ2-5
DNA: TGTGCCACCTCGGGACTCCTGGGAGAGACCCAGTACTTC
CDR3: CATSGLLGETQYF

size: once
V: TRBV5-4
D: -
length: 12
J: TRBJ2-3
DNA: TGTGCCAGCAGCTCACGCACAGATACGCAGTATTTT
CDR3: CASSSRTDTQYF

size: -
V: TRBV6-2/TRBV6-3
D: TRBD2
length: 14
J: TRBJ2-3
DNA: TGTGCCAGCAGTCACACTAGCGGGGGGGCGACGCAGTATTTT
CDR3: CASSHTSGGATQYF

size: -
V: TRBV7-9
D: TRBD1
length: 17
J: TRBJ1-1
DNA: TGTGCCAGCAGCCCTTCTGGGACAGGGGGCATGGGCACTGAAGCTTTCTTT
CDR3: CASSPSGTGGMGTEAFF

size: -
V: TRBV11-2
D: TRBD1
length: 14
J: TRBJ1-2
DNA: TGTGCCAGCAGGAGGCCGGGCAGGGGGCTCGGCTACACCTTC
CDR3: CASRRPGRGLGYTF

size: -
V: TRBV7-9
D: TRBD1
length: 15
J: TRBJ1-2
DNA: TGTGCCAGCAGCTTACGACAGGGGACTAACTATGGCTACACCTTC
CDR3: CASSLRQGTNYGYTF

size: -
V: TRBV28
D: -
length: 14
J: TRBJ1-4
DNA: TGTGCCAGCAGCTCGGACGGACATAATGAAAAACTGTTTTTT
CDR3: CASSSDGHNEKLFF

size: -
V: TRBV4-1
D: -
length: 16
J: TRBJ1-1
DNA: TGCGCCAGCAGCCAAGTTTTCTCGGGGGGATACTCTGAAGCTTTCTTT
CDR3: CASSQVFSGGYSEAFF

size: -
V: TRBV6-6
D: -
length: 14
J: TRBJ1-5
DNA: TGTGCCAGCAGTTACGGGGAGACAAATCAGCCCCAGCATTTT
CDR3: CASSYGETNQPQHF

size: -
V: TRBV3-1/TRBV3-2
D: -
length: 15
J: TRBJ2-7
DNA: TGTGCCAGCAGCCAAGGCTGGCGGGGCTCCTACGAGCAGTACTTC
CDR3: CASSQGWRGSYEQYF

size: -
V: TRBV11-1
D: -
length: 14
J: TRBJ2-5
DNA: TGTGCCAGCAGCCCTCGTCCCAGGGGCGAGACCCAGTACTTC
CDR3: CASSPRPRGETQYF

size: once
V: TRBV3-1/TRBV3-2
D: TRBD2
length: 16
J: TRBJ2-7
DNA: TGTGCCAGCAGCCAAGGGGCTAGCGGGAGAGGTAGGGAGCAGTACTTC
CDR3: CASSQGASGRGREQYF

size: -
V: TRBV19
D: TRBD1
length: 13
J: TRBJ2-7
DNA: TGTGCCAGTAGTATCGTCACAGGGGGAGAGCAGTACTTC
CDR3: CASSIVTGGEQYF

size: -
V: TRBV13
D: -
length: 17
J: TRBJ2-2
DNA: TGTGCCAGCAGCTTAGGCCAAGTGGGCTCCAACACCGGGGAGCTGTTTTTT
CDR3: CASSLGQVGSNTGELFF

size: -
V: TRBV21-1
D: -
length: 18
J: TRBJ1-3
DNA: TGTGCCAGCAGCAAAACCATGGGACAGGGCATAAGAGGAAACACCATATATTTT
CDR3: CASSKTMGQGIRGNTIYF

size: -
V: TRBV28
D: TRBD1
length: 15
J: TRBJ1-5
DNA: TGTGCCAGCACCCCTTACGACAGGGGAATTCAGCCCCAGCATTTT
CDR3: CASTPYDRGIQPQHF

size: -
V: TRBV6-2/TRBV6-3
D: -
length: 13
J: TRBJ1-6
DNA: TGTGCCAGCAGTTATACAGGAGCTTCCCCCCTCCACTTT
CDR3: CASSYTGASPLHF

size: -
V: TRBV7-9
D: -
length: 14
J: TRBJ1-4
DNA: TGTGCCAGCAGCTTAAGTCAGGGGTTGGGAAAACTGTTTTTT
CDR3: CASSLSQGLGKLFF

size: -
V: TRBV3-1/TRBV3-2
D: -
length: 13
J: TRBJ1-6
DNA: TGTGCCAGCAGCTTGTCCCGGGGTGCACCCCTCCACTTT
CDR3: CASSLSRGAPLHF

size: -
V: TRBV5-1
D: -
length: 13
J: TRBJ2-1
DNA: TGCGCCAGCCAGCTCCGGGAGTCTAGGGAGCAGTTCTTC
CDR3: CASQLRESREQFF